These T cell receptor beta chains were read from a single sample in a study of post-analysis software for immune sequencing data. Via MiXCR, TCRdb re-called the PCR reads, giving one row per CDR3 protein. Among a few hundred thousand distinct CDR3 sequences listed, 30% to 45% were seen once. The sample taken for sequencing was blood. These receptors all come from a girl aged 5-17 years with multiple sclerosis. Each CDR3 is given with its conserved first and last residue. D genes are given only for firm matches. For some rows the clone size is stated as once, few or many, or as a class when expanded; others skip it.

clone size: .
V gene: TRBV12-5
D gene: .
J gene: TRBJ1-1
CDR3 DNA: TGTGCTAGTGGTGAGACTTGGGGTGAAGCTTTCTTT
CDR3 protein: CASGETWGEAFF

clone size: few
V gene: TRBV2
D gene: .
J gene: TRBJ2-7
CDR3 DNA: TGTGCCAGCAGTGAAGTAGGAATTCTCCACGAGCAGTACTTC
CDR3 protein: CASSEVGILHEQYF

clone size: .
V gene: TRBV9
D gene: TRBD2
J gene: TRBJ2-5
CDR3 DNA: TGTGCCAGCAGCGGGGGGGCTAGCGGGGGAAACCAAGAGACCCAGTACTTC
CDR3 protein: CASSGGASGGNQETQYF

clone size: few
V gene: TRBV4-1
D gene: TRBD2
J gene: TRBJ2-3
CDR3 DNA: TGCGCCAGCAGCCAGGGGACTAGCGGGGACGATAGCACAGATACGCAGTATTTT
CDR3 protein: CASSQGTSGDDSTDTQYF

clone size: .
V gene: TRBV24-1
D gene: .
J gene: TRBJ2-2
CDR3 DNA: TGTGCCACCAGTGATTTGCAGGCAGGGTCTACCGGGGAGCTGTTTTTT
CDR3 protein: CATSDLQAGSTGELFF

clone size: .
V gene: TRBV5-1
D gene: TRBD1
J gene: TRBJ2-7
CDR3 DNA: TGCGCCAGCAGCCCGGGACAGCTCTACGAGCAGTACTTC
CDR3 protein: CASSPGQLYEQYF

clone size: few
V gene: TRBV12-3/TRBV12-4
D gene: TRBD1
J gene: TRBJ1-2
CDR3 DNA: TGTGCCAGCGGGAGACAGGGGAACTATGGCTACACCTTC
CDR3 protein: CASGRQGNYGYTF

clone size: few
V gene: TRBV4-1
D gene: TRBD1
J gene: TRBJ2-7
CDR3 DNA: TGCGCCAGCAGCCCCGCATGGACAGGTAGGGAGCAGTACTTC
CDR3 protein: CASSPAWTGREQYF

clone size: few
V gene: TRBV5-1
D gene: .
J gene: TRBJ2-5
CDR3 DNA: TGCGCCAGCGGGACGGGAACCAAAGAGACCCAGTACTTC
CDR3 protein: CASGTGTKETQYF

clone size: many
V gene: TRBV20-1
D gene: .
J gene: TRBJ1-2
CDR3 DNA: TGCAGTGCTGGGAGTTCCGGGACCTATGGCTACACCTTC
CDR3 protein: CSAGSSGTYGYTF

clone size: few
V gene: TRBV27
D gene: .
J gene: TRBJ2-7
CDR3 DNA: TGTGCCAGCAGTGTTGACTCATTGGGGAGATACGAGCAGTACTTC
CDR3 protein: CASSVDSLGRYEQYF

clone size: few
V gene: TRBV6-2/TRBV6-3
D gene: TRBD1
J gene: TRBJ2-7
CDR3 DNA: TGTGCCAGCAGTTACGCGGGACAGGGGTTTAGCTCCTACGAGCAGTACTTC
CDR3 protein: CASSYAGQGFSSYEQYF

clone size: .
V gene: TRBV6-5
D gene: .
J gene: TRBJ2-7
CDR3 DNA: TGTGCCAGCAGTTCTAACCCCAGGGGTTTCGAGCAGTACTTC
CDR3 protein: CASSSNPRGFEQYF

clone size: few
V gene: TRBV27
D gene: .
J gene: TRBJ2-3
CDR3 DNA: TGTGCCAGCAGTTTAAAGAGCACAGATACGCAGTATTTT
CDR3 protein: CASSLKSTDTQYF

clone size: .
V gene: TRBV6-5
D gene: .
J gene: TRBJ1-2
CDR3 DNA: TGTGCCAGCAGTTACTCGATTAATGGAGGCTACACCTTC
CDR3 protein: CASSYSINGGYTF

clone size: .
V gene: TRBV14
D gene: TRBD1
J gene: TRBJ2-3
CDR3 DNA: TGTGCCAGCAGCCAACTCGGACAGGGAAGAACAGATACGCAGTATTTT
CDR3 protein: CASSQLGQGRTDTQYF

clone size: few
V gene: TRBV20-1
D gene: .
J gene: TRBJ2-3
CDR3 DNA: TGCAGTGCTAGAGACCCAAAAATCCGGATAGCGGAATACACAGATACGCAGTATTTT
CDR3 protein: CSARDPKIRIAEYTDTQYF

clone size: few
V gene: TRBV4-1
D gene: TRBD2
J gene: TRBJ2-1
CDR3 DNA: TGCGCCAGCAGCGTTAGCGGGGTTTACAATGAGCAGTTCTTC
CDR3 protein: CASSVSGVYNEQFF

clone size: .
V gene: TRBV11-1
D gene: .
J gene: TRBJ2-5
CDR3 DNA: TGTGCCAGCAGCTTAGGATATGGGCATCAAGAGACCCAGTACTTC
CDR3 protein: CASSLGYGHQETQYF

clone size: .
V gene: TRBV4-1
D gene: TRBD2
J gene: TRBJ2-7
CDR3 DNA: TGCGCCAGCAGCCAAGAAGGTCTTGGGGGGGTGAGCTACGAGCAGTACTTC
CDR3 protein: CASSQEGLGGVSYEQYF

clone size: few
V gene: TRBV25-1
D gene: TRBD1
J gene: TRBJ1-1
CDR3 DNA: TGTGCCAGCAGTAAGACAGGGGCCGGGAACACTGAAGCTTTCTTT
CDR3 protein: CASSKTGAGNTEAFF

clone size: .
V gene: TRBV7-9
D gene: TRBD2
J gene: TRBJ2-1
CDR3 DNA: TGTGCCAGCAGCTTATTCCTAGCGGTAAATGAGCAGTTCTTC
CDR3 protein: CASSLFLAVNEQFF

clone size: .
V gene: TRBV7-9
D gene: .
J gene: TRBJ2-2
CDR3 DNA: TGTGCCAGCAGCACCCAGGGGACCACCGGGGAGCTGTTTTTT
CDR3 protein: CASSTQGTTGELFF

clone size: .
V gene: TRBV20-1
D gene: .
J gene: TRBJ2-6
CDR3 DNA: TGCAGTGCTAGAGCTACGGATCGAAATGGGGCCAACGTCCTGACTTTC
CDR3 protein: CSARATDRNGANVLTF

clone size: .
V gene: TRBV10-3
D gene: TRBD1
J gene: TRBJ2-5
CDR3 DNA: TGTGCCGTTAGGGAGGGACAGGGGGAAGAGACCCAGTACTTC
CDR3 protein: CAVREGQGEETQYF

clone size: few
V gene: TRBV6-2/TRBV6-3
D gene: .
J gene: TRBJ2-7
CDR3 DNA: TGTGCCAGCAGCCCTGTCAGGACGGAGCAGTACTTC
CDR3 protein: CASSPVRTEQYF

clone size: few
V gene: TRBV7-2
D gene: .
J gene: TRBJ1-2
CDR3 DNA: TGTGCCAGCAGTACGTATTTTAACTATGGCTACACCTTC
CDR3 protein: CASSTYFNYGYTF

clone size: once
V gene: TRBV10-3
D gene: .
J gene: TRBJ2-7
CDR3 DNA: TGTGCCATCAGACCCACGGAGGATGAGCAGTACTTC
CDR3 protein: CAIRPTEDEQYF

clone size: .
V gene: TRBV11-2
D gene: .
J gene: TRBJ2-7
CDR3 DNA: TGTGCCAGCAGCCTCCAGGGGTTGAGCTCCTACGAGCAGTACTTC
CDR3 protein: CASSLQGLSSYEQYF

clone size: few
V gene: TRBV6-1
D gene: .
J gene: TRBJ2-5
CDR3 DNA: TGTGCCAGCAGTGAAGCCCTAGCTGGAGAGACCCAGTACTTC
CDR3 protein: CASSEALAGETQYF

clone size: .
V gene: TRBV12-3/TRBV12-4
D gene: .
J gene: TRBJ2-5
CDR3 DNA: TGTGCCAGCAGCCCCCCTATGTCCCAAGAGACCCAGTACTTC
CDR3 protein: CASSPPMSQETQYF

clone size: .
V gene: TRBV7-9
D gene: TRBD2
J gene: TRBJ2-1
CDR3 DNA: TGTGCCAGCAGCTTAGGAGTAGCGGGGGGGCGCAATGAGCAGTTCTTC
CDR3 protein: CASSLGVAGGRNEQFF

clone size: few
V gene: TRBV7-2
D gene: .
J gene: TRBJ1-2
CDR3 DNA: TGTGCCAGCAGCTTATCAGGGCGGGGGGCATATGGCTACACCTTC
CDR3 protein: CASSLSGRGAYGYTF

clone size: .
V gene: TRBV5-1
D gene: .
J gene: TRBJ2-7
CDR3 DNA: TGCGCCAGCAAATCCAGGGAGTACGAGCAGTACTTC
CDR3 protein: CASKSREYEQYF

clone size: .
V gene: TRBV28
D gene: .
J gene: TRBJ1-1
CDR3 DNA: TGTGCCAGCAGTCCACCTCGGAGGTCGGCTTTCTTT
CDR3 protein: CASSPPRRSAFF

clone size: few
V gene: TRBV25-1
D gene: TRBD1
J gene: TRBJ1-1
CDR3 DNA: TGTGCCAGCAGTGATCACAGGGGAAACACTGAAGCTTTCTTT
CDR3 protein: CASSDHRGNTEAFF

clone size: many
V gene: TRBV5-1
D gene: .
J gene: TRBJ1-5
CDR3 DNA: TGTGCCAGCAGCTTAGGTACAGGCAATCAGCCCCAGCATTTT
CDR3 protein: CASSLGTGNQPQHF

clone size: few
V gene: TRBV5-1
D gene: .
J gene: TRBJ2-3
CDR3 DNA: TGCGCCAGCAGCCTTGGCGGGACCACAGTCGCAGATACGCAGTATTTT
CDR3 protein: CASSLGGTTVADTQYF

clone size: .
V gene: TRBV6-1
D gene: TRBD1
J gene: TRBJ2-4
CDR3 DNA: TGTGCCAGCAGTGAGACAGGGCTCGGAAACATTCAGTACTTC
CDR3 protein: CASSETGLGNIQYF

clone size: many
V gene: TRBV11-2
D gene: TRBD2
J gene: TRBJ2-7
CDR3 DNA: TGTGCCAGCAGCCCGATAACCCGGCCAGCGGGGGCCTCCTACGAGCAGTACTTC
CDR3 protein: CASSPITRPAGASYEQYF